The clone carrying this TCR beta chain was observed many times. This entry comes from a study of T cells in Graves' hyperthyroidism and ophthalmopathy. The CDR3 is 13 residues long. Germline loops: CDR1 GTSNPN, CDR2 SVGIG (reference sequence). V lost 1 base, J lost 4 bases, and 10 bases lay in between. Template material for amplifying TCR beta CDR3 regions consisted of RNA transcripts. HTBI primers drove first-round RT-PCR of the TCR CDR3. In TCRdb, the multiplex PCR reads were re-called with MiXCR into one record per CDR3 protein. The sample lists 220,000 or so distinct CDR3 sequences; about 16% were seen once.

Specimen: blood. The chain is built from TRBV30 and TRBJ1-1; D gene unclear. The receptor was isolated from a woman younger than 30 with Graves' ophthalmopathy. As DNA, the CDR3 is TGTGCCTGGAGTGAAGAGGGTGGCACTGAAGCTTTCTTT. The encoded protein is CAWSEEGGTEAFF. Together with reference TRBV30 and TRBJ1-1, the CDR3 gives the full variable domain: SQTIHQWPATLVQPVGSPLSLECTVEGTSNPNLYWYRQAAGRGLQLLFYSVGIGQISSEVPQNLSASRPQDRQFILSSKKLLLSDSGFYLCAWSEEGGTEAFFGQGTRLTVV.